This T cell receptor (beta chain) stems from a study of identical twins. The germline gives CDR1 SNHLY, CDR2 FYNNEI. V was pared by 6 bases and J by 8 bases, with 11 bases of the junction left unmatched. The CDR3 is made up of 14 amino acids. TCRdb itself ran the 5' RACE reads through MiXCR, one entry per CDR3 protein. Of around 550,000 distinct CDR3 sequences in the sample, approximately 14% were seen once. These records were also assigned to another study, of yellow fever vaccine responses in identical twins.

Sequenced material: CD4+ T cells sorted from blood. The chain has TRBV2 and TRBJ1-2; 8 bases are shared with TRBD1. The sequence came from a woman between 18 and 30 years old in good health. CDR3 nucleotide sequence: TGTGCCAGCAGGAATCAGGGGGCGCCGGGGGGCTACACCTTC. Residues: CASRNQGAPGGYTF.